These 26 T cell receptor beta chains came from one sample sequenced in a study of cytomegalovirus exposure and HLA in healthy donors. Sequencing used immunoSEQ multiplex PCR; TCRdb keeps in-frame clones, though not all of them. This sample has around 300,000 clones, with around 90% found just once. Specimen: PBMCs. These receptors were obtained from a man aged 25 to 40 in good health and CMV-seronegative.

The CDR3 protein is CASSTSGNQPQHF. Here the CDR3 DNA reads TGTGCCAGCAGCACCAGTGGCAATCAGCCCCAGCATTTT. The V gene is TRBV7-8, the J gene TRBJ1-5; no definite D call. Germline assignment: CDR1 SGHVS and CDR2 FQNEAQ. Trimming removed 5 bases from V and 2 bases from J, with 7 bases in between. CDR3 size: 13 residues.

The chain links TRBV14 to TRBJ2-2; D is perhaps TRBD2 (6 bases). The CDR3 spans 16 residues. V shed 5 bases and J shed 4 bases, with 17 bases lying between them. Germline V gene sequence: CDR1 SGHDN, CDR2 FVKESK. CDR3: CASSSRRGMSTGELFF. The CDR3 DNA follows: TGTGCCAGCAGCTCGAGGAGGGGTATGAGCACCGGGGAGCTGTTTTTT.

This chain joins TRBV5-6 and TRBJ1-4; TRBD1 might be the D (5 bases). V was cut by 2 bases and J by 8 bases, with 22 bases left in between. The CDR3 is 17 residues long. Germline loops: CDR1 SGHDT, CDR2 YYEEEE. Written as DNA, the CDR3 is TGTGCCAGCAGCTTATCTCAGACTGCAGGGATGAGGGAAAAACTGTTTTTT. Translation: CASSLSQTAGMREKLFF.

The chain is built from TRBV7-8 and TRBJ2-7; D not certain. Deletions cut 4 bases from V and 0 bases from J, with 10 bases between. CDR1 and CDR2 (germline): SGHVS, FQNEAQ. There are 14 residues in the CDR3. The CDR3 DNA reads TGTGCCAGCAGCTCCCCGCCTAGCTCCTACGAGCAGTACTTC. Amino acid sequence: CASSSPPSSYEQYF. Together with reference TRBV7-8 and TRBJ2-7, the CDR3 gives the full variable domain: GAGVSQSPRYKVAKRGQDVALRCDPISGHVSLFWYQQALGQGPEFLTYFQNEAQLDKSGLPSDRFFAERPEGSVSTLKIQRTQQEDSAVYLCASSSPPSSYEQYFGPGTRLTVT.

The CDR3 protein is CASSRWASGTDTQYF. As DNA, the CDR3 is TGCGCCAGCAGCCGATGGGCGAGTGGAACAGATACGCAGTATTTT. The genes are TRBV4-3 and TRBJ2-3; no clear D gene. The V end lost 4 bases, the J end lost 3 bases, and 14 bases lay between the germline ends. This CDR3 is built from 15 residues. Germline loops: CDR1 LGHNA, CDR2 YSLEER.

The chain uses TRBV29-1 and TRBJ2-6; 7 bases agree with TRBD1. The junction had 5 bases not matched to a gene; V was cut back by 6 bases and J by 0 bases. The germline gives CDR1 SQVTM, CDR2 ANQGSEA. The CDR3 length is 15 residues. The CDR3 nucleotides read TGCAGCGTAGGACAGGCTGGCTCTGGGGCCAACGTCCTGACTTTC. As protein: CSVGQAGSGANVLTF.

This clone has a handful of counts. An end of the junction differs from the germline gene, which may be a read error. The chain joins TRBV7-9 to TRBJ1-6; the D gene is possibly TRBD1 (6 bases). The CDR3 loop spans 15 amino acids. Germline CDR1 is SEHNR and CDR2 is FQNEAQ (reference sequence). The CDR3 is CASSAGGTFHSPLHF. In nucleotides, the CDR3 is TGTGCCAGCAGCGCCGGGGGGACATTCCATTCGCCCCTCCACTTT.

The genes are TRBV7-6 and TRBJ1-5; TRBD1 agrees at 8 bases. The V segment lost 5 bases and the J segment 2 bases; nucleotides outside the gene matches: 11. The CDR3 is 17 amino acids. Germline CDR1 SGHVS, CDR2 FNYEAQ. The CDR3 nucleotides are TGTGCCAGCAGCCCACAATCCGGACAGGGCCGCAATCAGCCCCAGCATTTT. Translated: CASSPQSGQGRNQPQHF.

V usage is TRBV11-2 and J usage is TRBJ2-7, with 12 bases fitting TRBD2. V lost 5 bases to trimming and J lost 1 base; unmatched junction nucleotides: 12. The CDR3 is 18 residues long. Germline lookup yields CDR1 SGHAT and CDR2 FQNNGV. The chain's CDR3 is CASSRTSGGLDLSYEQYF. CDR3 sequence (DNA): TGTGCCAGCAGCCGAACTAGCGGGGGGCTTGATCTTTCCTACGAGCAGTACTTC.

This chain's CDR3 is CASSYRLAGADNEQFF. As DNA, the CDR3 is TGTGCCAGCAGTTACCGCCTAGCGGGGGCCGACAATGAGCAGTTCTTC. The J gene is TRBJ2-1, the V gene TRBV6-6, with 10 bases that match TRBD2. The CDR3 sequence is 16 residues long. Germline V CDR1 and CDR2: MNHNY, SVGAGI (reference sequence). The V and J ends lost 2 bases and 5 bases, in that order; junction bases with no gene match: 6.

V usage is TRBV5-1 and J usage is TRBJ2-1, with D perhaps TRBD2 (5 bases). The CDR3 runs to 13 residues. V was clipped by 0 bases and J by 8 bases, with 9 bases between them. Germline CDR1 and CDR2: SGHRS and YFSETQ. The CDR3: CASSLAGMDEQFF. For the CDR3, the DNA is TGCGCCAGCAGCTTGGCCGGGATGGATGAGCAGTTCTTC.

The chain combines TRBV7-8 with TRBJ1-1; D may be TRBD1 (6 bases). V lost 4 bases to trimming and J lost 0 bases, with 18 bases between them. The CDR3 has 17 residues. Germline CDR1 SGHVS, CDR2 FQNEAQ. CDR3 DNA sequence: TGTGCCAGCAGCTCCATTAGACCGGGACACGTGAACACTGAAGCTTTCTTT. Encoded protein: CASSSIRPGHVNTEAFF.

The chain links TRBV7-9 to TRBJ2-3; 8 bases map to TRBD2. Germline CDR1 and CDR2: SEHNR and FQNEAQ (reference sequence). Trimming removed 2 bases from V and 3 bases from J; junction bases left unmatched: 4. The CDR3 sequence is 15 residues long. The CDR3 loop is CASSLLLAVTDTQYF. For the CDR3, the DNA is TGTGCCAGCAGCTTACTACTAGCGGTTACAGATACGCAGTATTTT.

This chain links TRBV2 with TRBJ2-2; 8 bases line up with TRBD2. Germline V gene lookup returns CDR1 SNHLY and CDR2 FYNNEI. The CDR3 extends over 15 amino acids. V was pared by 4 bases and J by 5 bases, with 6 bases of the junction left unmatched. The CDR3 reads CASSGQPGGTGELFF. The CDR3 bases are TGTGCCAGCAGTGGGCAGCCGGGGGGGACCGGGGAGCTGTTTTTT.

The CDR3 nucleotides are TGTGCCAGCAGCTTAGCACAGGGTGGGTCCAACGAGCAGTACTTC. This sequence encodes CASSLAQGGSNEQYF. The chain carries TRBV7-7 and TRBJ2-7, with D possibly matching TRBD1 (6 bases). Germline CDR1 is SSHAT and CDR2 is FNYEAQ (reference sequence). This CDR3 comprises 15 residues. V lost 0 bases and J 5 bases, leaving 14 bases between the germline ends.

The rearrangement joins TRBV6-5 to TRBJ1-1, with a possible D match to TRBD1 (6 bases). V lost 2 bases and J 1 base, leaving 8 bases between the germline ends. The CDR3 covers 14 residues. Germline values: CDR1 MNHEY, CDR2 SVGAGI. Here the CDR3 DNA reads TGTGCCAGCAGTTACGACAGGAGGAACACTGAAGCTTTCTTT. This translates into CASSYDRRNTEAFF.

CDR3 bases: TGCGCCAGCAGCCAGAGCCGGGATCCGAACACTGAAGCTTTCTTT. As protein: CASSQSRDPNTEAFF. The V gene is TRBV4-3, the J gene TRBJ1-1; D gene ambiguous. The length of the CDR3 is 15 residues. Germline CDR1 LGHNA, CDR2 YSLEER. The V and J ends lost 3 bases and 1 base respectively, with 12 bases between them.

The chain has TRBV5-4 and TRBJ2-7, with D possibly being TRBD2 (6 bases). V dropped 5 bases and J dropped 6 bases, with 24 bases sitting between them. There are 16 residues in the CDR3. Germline values: CDR1 SGHNT, CDR2 YYREEE (reference sequence). The CDR3 DNA is TGTGCCAGCAGTCCCGTGGGAGGAGCCAGGGTGGGCGAGCAGTACTTC. As protein: CASSPVGGARVGEQYF.

Turning to this clone: The same CDR3 arises from other DNA sequences in this sample as well. The V call is TRBV6-5, the J call TRBJ1-1; D not certain. Germline assignment: CDR1 MNHEY and CDR2 SVGAGI. V lost 0 bases to trimming and J lost 1 base, with 6 bases between them. This CDR3 region has 14 residues. The CDR3 DNA sequence: TGTGCCAGCAGTTACTCTACGGGGAACACTGAAGCTTTCTTT. Protein sequence: CASSYSTGNTEAFF.

The rearrangement links TRBV10-3 to TRBJ1-4; possibly TRBD1 for D (6 bases). Germline CDR1 and CDR2: ENHRY and SYGVKD. CDR3 size: 13 residues. Trimming removed 11 bases from V and 3 bases from J, with 13 bases in between. CDR3 nucleotide sequence: TGTGCCCCGTGGGACATACCTAATGAAAAACTGTTTTTT. This sequence encodes CAPWDIPNEKLFF.

The genes are TRBV29-1 and TRBJ2-2; possibly TRBD1 for D (5 bases). The CDR3 contains 13 residues. Germline values: CDR1 SQVTM, CDR2 ANQGSEA. Trimming cost V 4 bases and J 3 bases, with 9 bases left between them. Here the CDR3 reads CSVGKGYTGELFF. The CDR3 DNA reads TGCAGCGTTGGAAAGGGGTACACCGGGGAGCTGTTTTTT.

J is TRBJ2-2 and V is TRBV4-3; TRBD2 agrees at 12 bases. With V trimmed by 3 bases and J by 8 bases, 13 bases remained unmatched. CDR1 LGHNA and CDR2 YSLEER come from the germline V gene. This CDR3 is 18 amino acids long. CDR3 protein: CASSHLLRTSGVSGELFF. The DNA for the CDR3 is TGCGCCAGCAGCCATTTACTCCGGACTAGCGGGGTGTCGGGGGAGCTGTTTTTT.

The V and J genes are TRBV19 and TRBJ1-2, with D possibly being TRBD1 (6 bases). The CDR3 consists of 13 residues. Trimming removed 5 bases at V and 2 bases at J, with 9 bases between. The V gene's germline CDR1 is LNHDA and CDR2 SQIVND (reference sequence). DNA of the CDR3: TGTGCCAGTAGTTTTCAGGGGAACTATGGCTACACCTTC. Protein product: CASSFQGNYGYTF.

The genes are TRBV2 and TRBJ2-6; 11 bases are shared with TRBD1. Germline V gene sequence: CDR1 SNHLY, CDR2 FYNNEI. With V trimmed by 6 bases and J by 2 bases, 6 bases remained unmatched. The CDR3 is made up of 17 amino acids. In DNA, the CDR3 is TGTGCCAGCAGGGCGGGACAGGGGGTTCCTGGGGCCAACGTCCTGACTTTC. It specifies CASRAGQGVPGANVLTF. The whole variable domain, filled in from reference TRBV2 and TRBJ2-6, reads EPEVTQTPSHQVTQMGQEVILRCVPISNHLYFYWYRQILGQKVEFLVSFYNNEISEKSEIFDDQFSVERPDGSNFTLKIRSTKLEDSAMYFCASRAGQGVPGANVLTFGAGSRLTVL.

The chain is built from TRBV2 and TRBJ2-5; D might be TRBD2 (5 bases). CDR3 length equals 15 residues. Trimming removed 4 bases at V and 0 bases at J, with 12 bases between. Germline values: CDR1 SNHLY, CDR2 FYNNEI. The CDR3 here is CASSGLGEYQETQYF. CDR3 sequence (DNA): TGTGCCAGCAGTGGGCTGGGAGAGTACCAAGAGACCCAGTACTTC.

This clone was observed a single time. The chain combines TRBV23-1 with TRBJ2-2, with D perhaps matching TRBD1 (5 bases). TRBV23-1 is labeled an ORF, and its function is uncertain. The length of the CDR3 is 16 residues. V lost 3 bases and J lost 4, with 15 bases in between. CDR3: CASSQPTGTSTGELFF. CDR3 sequence (DNA): TGCGCCAGCAGTCAGCCCACAGGCACGAGCACCGGGGAGCTGTTTTTT.